This T cell receptor (beta chain) was recorded in a study of blood T cells in healthy people across ages. Alongside a J-beta primer mix, a sample-barcoded 5' primer served in a second PCR lasting about 7 to 12 cycles. TCRdb redid the calling of the 5' RACE reads with MiXCR, one entry per CDR3 protein. The sample contains around 1,000,000 distinct CDR3 sequences, under 30% of which appear only once. The germline V and J ends were trimmed by 3 bases and 5 bases, with 15 bases remaining between them. The germline V gene has CDR1 SGHKS and CDR2 YYEKEE (reference sequence). The CDR3 spans 14 residues. The same sample was also used in a study of T cells of mothers and their children. This second study notes: Pairs that are related and pairs that are unrelated have TCR recombination output shaped similarly by thymic selection.

Sequenced material: blood. The chain carries TRBV5-5 and TRBJ2-7; D is unresolved. This TCR was recovered from a girl aged 2 to 9 in good health. This chain's CDR3 is CASSSTLRQDEQYF. CDR3 DNA: TGTGCCAGCAGCTCAACCTTAAGACAAGACGAGCAGTACTTC.